This is a list of T cell receptor beta chains from one sample in a study of shared clonotypes between healthy human individuals. Generated by immunoSEQ multiplex PCR, the TCRdb table keeps only in-frame clones and is missing some. The sample includes approximately 530,000 clones, roughly 95% of them seen just once. Source material: naive CD4+ T cells sorted from blood. These receptors came from a woman younger than 45 in good health. CDR3s include the opening cysteine and the closing phenylalanine or tryptophan. The D gene is left open where the match is weak. A row's size may be missing; if present it is once, few, many or a size class.

TRBV7-9	TRBJ2-1	NA	NA	TGTGCCAGCAGCCCATCGAACCGGAATGAGCAGTTCTTC	CASSPSNRNEQFF
TRBV4-1	TRBJ2-2	NA	NA	TGCGCCAGCAGCCGAATTGGGGGGACCGGGGAGCTGTTTTTT	CASSRIGGTGELFF
TRBV4-2	TRBJ1-1	NA	NA	TGTGCCAGCAGCCAAGTACAACAGGGCATTGACACTGAAGCTTTCTTT	CASSQVQQGIDTEAFF
TRBV28	TRBJ1-5	NA	TRBD1	TGTGCCAGCAGTTTAGGGACAGGGTGGCAGCCCCAGCATTTT	CASSLGTGWQPQHF
TRBV2	TRBJ1-1	once	NA	TGTGCCAGCAGAGAGACAGAGGGCACTGAAGCTTTCTTT	CASRETEGTEAFF
TRBV7-9	TRBJ2-1	NA	TRBD1	TGTGCCAGCAGCTTAGGTCGAGCCCCAGGGGGTCATGAGCAGTTCTTC	CASSLGRAPGGHEQFF
TRBV28	TRBJ2-5	NA	TRBD2	TGTGCCAGCAGTTTTGGAGGCGGGAGCTCTTTAGAGACCCAGTACTTC	CASSFGGGSSLETQYF
TRBV10-1	TRBJ2-7	NA	NA	TGCGCCACCCCAGGACTCTACGAGCAGTACTTC	CATPGLYEQYF
TRBV18	TRBJ2-1	NA	NA	TGTGCCAGCTCACCTACCGTGACCATTTCAGACTCCTACAATGAGCAGTTCTTC	CASSPTVTISDSYNEQFF
TRBV4-1	TRBJ1-5	NA	NA	TGCGCCAGCAGCCAGCTACAGGGCTATCAGCCCCAGCATTTT	CASSQLQGYQPQHF
TRBV28	TRBJ1-4	once	NA	TGTGCCAGCAGTCTCACAGGCCTTGGGGGGAAACTGTTTTTT	CASSLTGLGGKLFF
TRBV28	TRBJ2-1	once	NA	TGTGCCAGCAGCACTAGCCACCCGAGCTCCTACAATGAGCAGTTCTTC	CASSTSHPSSYNEQFF
TRBV18	TRBJ2-1	NA	NA	TGTGCCAGCTCGACGAGTAGCGGACGACTCAATGAGCAGTTCTTC	CASSTSSGRLNEQFF
TRBV27	TRBJ2-5	NA	NA	TGTGCCAGCAGTTTATCGTGGGGGCAAAGCTTCCCTACTCAAGAGACCCAGTACTTC	CASSLSWGQSFPTQETQYF
TRBV5-1	TRBJ1-1	NA	TRBD1	TGCGCCAGCAGCTTGGCCCGGGGCAGGGGGCGGGGATCTGAAGCTTTCTTT	CASSLARGRGRGSEAFF
TRBV5-4	TRBJ2-5	NA	NA	TGTGCCAGCAGATCCTCCAGTGCTCAAGAGACCCAGTACTTC	CASRSSSAQETQYF
TRBV30	TRBJ2-7	NA	NA	TGTGCCTGGGGGGTGAGCTCCTACGAGCAGTACTTC	CAWGVSSYEQYF
TRBV10-3	TRBJ1-1	NA	TRBD1	TGTGCCATCAGTGAGTCGATCGGGACAGGCTTGGGGGACACTGAAGCTTTCTTT	CAISESIGTGLGDTEAFF